Here is one TCR beta chain with its context. The data stem from a study of cytomegalovirus exposure and HLA in healthy donors. Overall study context: As an earlier analysis found, about 190 million T cells yielded 100 million to 130 million unique TCR beta sequences.

The CDR3 length is 16 residues. The germline CDR1 and CDR2 sequences are SGHTA and FQGNSA. The V and J ends lost 4 bases and 3 bases, in that order; junction bases with no gene match: 10. Primers included in the PCR were 60 Vbeta and 13 Jbeta primers. Some clones are missing from TCRdb's copy, which holds only in-frame ones; the method was immunoSEQ multiplex PCR. The sample consists of around 180,000 clones, roughly 80% of them appearing once. Sequencing was performed on PBMCs. The chain has TRBV7-2 and TRBJ2-3, with 7 bases that match TRBD2. The TCR was taken from a man in his forties or fifties in good health and CMV-seronegative. CDR3 residues: CASSSTMGGQTDTQYF. As DNA, the CDR3 is TGTGCCAGCAGCTCCACCATGGGAGGGCAGACAGATACGCAGTATTTT.